This T cell receptor beta chain appears in the sequencing data of a study of T cell responses to AZD1222 COVID-19 vaccine. Study-level points and caveats: Donors skewed white British and female; clonal diversity was possibly underestimated. It was only after the peak T cell response that any repertoires were sampled. Distributed over spike, vaccine-associated CD4 TCRs predominated at 160-218 and 743-854.

Only one count was recorded for this clone. The antigen is not known. The V gene end was trimmed by 0 bases and the J gene end by 4 bases; junction bases not matched to a gene: 6. The germline V gene encodes CDR1 SGDLS and CDR2 YYNGEE. There are 17 residues in the CDR3. The method was immunoSEQ multiplex PCR; TCRdb's version includes in-frame clones alone and lacks a portion of them. The table shows 65,000 to 75,000 clones, with approximately 81% occurring only once. The origin of this receptor is an adult in good health. The gene calls are TRBV9 and TRBJ2-5, with TRBD2 identical over 13 bases. Sample: peripheral blood, taken on day 0 of AZD1222 vaccination. CDR3 nucleotides: TGTGCCAGCAGCGTAGAAGGGACTAGCGGGGTGTTAGAGACCCAGTACTTC. It is translated as CASSVEGTSGVLETQYF.